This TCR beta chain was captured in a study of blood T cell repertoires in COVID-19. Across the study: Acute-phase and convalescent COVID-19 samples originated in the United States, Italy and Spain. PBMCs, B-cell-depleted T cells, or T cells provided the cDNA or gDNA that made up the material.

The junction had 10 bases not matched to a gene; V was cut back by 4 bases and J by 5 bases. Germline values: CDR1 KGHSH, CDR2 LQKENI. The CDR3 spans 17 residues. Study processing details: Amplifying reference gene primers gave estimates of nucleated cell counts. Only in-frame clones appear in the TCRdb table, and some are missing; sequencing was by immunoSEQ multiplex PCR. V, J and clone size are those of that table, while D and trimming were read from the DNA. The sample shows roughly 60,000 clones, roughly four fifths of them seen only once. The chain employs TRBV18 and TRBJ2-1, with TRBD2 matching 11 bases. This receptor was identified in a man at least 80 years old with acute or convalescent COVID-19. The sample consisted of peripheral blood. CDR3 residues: CASSLVPSGGPNNEQFF. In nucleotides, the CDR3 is TGTGCCAGCTCACTGGTGCCTAGCGGGGGGCCGAACAATGAGCAGTTCTTC.